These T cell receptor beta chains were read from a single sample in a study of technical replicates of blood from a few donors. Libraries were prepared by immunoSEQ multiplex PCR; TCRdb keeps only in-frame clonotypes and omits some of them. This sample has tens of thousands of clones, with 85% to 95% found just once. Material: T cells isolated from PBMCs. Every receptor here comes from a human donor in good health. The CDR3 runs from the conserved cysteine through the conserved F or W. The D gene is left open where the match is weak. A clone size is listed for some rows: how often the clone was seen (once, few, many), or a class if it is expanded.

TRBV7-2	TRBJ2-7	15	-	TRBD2	CASSTAGTMPYEQYF	TGTGCCAGCAGCACTGCCGGGACTATGCCCTACGAGCAGTACTTC
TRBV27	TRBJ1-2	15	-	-	CASSLSEGGDYGYTF	TGTGCCAGCAGTTTAAGTGAAGGAGGGGACTATGGCTACACCTTC
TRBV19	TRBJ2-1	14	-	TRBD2	CASSVKAGVSEQFF	TGTGCCAGTAGCGTTAAAGCGGGAGTCTCTGAGCAGTTCTTC
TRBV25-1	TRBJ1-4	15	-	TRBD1	CASSDPRGVNEKLFF	TGTGCCAGCAGTGATCCCAGGGGGGTTAATGAAAAACTGTTTTTT
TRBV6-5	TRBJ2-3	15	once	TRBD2	CASRPGLAGTDTQYF	TGTGCCAGCAGGCCGGGACTAGCGGGTACAGATACGCAGTATTTT
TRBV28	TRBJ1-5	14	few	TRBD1	CASSPGQAYQPQHF	TGTGCCAGCAGTCCCGGACAGGCCTATCAGCCCCAGCATTTT
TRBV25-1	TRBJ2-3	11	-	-	CASSGADTQYF	TGTGCCAGTTCTGGGGCCGATACGCAGTATTTT
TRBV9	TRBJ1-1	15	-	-	CASSGGGIRNTEAFF	TGTGCCAGCAGCGGGGGGGGGATCAGGAACACTGAAGCTTTCTTT
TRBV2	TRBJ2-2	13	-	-	CASSERLTGELFF	TGTGCCAGCAGTGAGAGACTAACCGGGGAGCTGTTTTTT
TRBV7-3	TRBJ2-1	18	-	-	CASSLIGSWGPSLPAQFF	TGTGCCAGCAGCTTAATAGGTTCGTGGGGCCCCTCCCTCCCAGCGCAGTTCTTC
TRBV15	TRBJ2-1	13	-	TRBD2	CATSSRLAGEQFF	TGTGCCACCAGCTCCCGACTAGCGGGTGAGCAGTTCTTC
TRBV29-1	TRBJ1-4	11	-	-	CSYRFNEKLFF	TGCAGCTACAGATTTAATGAAAAACTGTTTTTT
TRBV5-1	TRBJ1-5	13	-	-	CASSESGNQPQHF	TGCGCCAGCAGCGAGTCAGGTAATCAGCCCCAGCATTTT
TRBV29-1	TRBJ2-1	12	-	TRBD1	CSSTETGNEQFF	TGCAGCTCTACTGAGACAGGGAATGAGCAGTTCTTC
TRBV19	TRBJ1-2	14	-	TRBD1	CASINRDRDYGYTF	TGTGCCAGTATTAACCGGGACAGGGACTATGGCTACACCTTC
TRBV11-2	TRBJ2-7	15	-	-	CASSLGSAGPYEQYF	TGTGCCAGCAGCTTAGGATCCGCAGGGCCCTACGAGCAGTACTTC
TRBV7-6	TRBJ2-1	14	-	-	CASSLGAFSNEQFF	TGTGCCAGCAGCTTAGGGGCCTTTAGCAATGAGCAGTTCTTC
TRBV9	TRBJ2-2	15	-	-	CASSVGSRNTGELFF	TGTGCCAGCAGCGTAGGCTCGCGGAACACCGGGGAGCTGTTTTTT
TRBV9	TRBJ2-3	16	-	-	CASSVGSGDITDTQYF	TGTGCCAGCAGCGTAGGTTCAGGGGATATCACAGATACGCAGTATTTT
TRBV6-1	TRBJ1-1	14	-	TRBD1	CASRSDREITEAFF	TGTGCCAGCAGATCAGACAGGGAGATAACTGAAGCTTTCTTT
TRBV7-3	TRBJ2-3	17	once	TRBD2	CASSPGGREDLTDTQYF	TGTGCCAGCAGCCCTGGAGGGCGGGAGGATCTCACAGATACGCAGTATTTT
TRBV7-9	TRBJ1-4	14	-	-	CASSLNTGSEKLFF	TGTGCCAGCAGCTTGAACACAGGGAGTGAAAAACTGTTTTTT
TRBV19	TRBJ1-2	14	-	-	CASSTDTPNYGYTF	TGTGCCAGTAGTACGGACACACCTAACTATGGCTACACCTTC
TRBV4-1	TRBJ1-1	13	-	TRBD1	CASSQQPRQGGFF	TGCGCCAGCAGCCAACAACCGAGACAGGGTGGTTTCTTT
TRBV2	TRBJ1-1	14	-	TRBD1	CAGQGQGYDTEAFF	TGTGCCGGACAGGGACAGGGGTACGACACTGAAGCTTTCTTT
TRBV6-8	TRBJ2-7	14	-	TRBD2	CASKRTRLYYEQYF	TGTGCCAGCAAAAGGACTAGACTCTACTACGAGCAGTACTTC
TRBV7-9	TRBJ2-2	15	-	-	CASSLRDTNTGELFF	TGTGCCAGCAGCTTACGGGACACCAACACCGGGGAGCTGTTTTTT
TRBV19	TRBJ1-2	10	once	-	CASSNWGYTF	TGTGCCAGTAGTAACTGGGGCTACACCTTC
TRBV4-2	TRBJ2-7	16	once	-	CASSEPRGLDVYEQYF	TGTGCCAGCAGCGAGCCGCGAGGGTTGGACGTCTACGAGCAGTACTTC
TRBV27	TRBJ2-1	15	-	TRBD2	CASSLVSRESNEQFF	TGTGCCAGCAGTTTAGTGTCGCGGGAGAGCAATGAGCAGTTCTTC
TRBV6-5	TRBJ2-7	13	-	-	CASSYGTSYEQYF	TGTGCCAGCAGTTACGGCACCTCCTACGAGCAGTACTTC
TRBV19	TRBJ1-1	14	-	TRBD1	CASSNRDRDTEAFF	TGTGCCAGCTCGAACCGGGACAGGGACACTGAAGCTTTCTTT
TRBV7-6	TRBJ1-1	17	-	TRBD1	CASSFQTGTGGGLEAFF	TGTGCCAGCAGCTTCCAAACCGGGACAGGGGGTGGACTTGAAGCTTTCTTT
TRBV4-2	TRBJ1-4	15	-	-	CASSRRTSEGEKLFF	TGTGCCAGCAGCCGGAGGACATCGGAGGGTGAAAAACTGTTTTTT
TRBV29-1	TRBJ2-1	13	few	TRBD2	CSVTSGLYNEQFF	TGCAGCGTGACTAGCGGGCTTTACAATGAGCAGTTCTTC
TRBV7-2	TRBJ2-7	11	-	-	CASSLSYEQYF	TGTGCCAGCAGCCTATCCTACGAGCAGTACTTC
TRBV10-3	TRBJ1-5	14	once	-	CAISEDGGGQPQHF	TGTGCCATCAGTGAGGACGGAGGCGGGCAGCCCCAGCATTTT
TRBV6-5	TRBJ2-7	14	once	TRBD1	CASKTGGSFYEQYF	TGTGCCAGCAAAACAGGGGGGAGTTTCTACGAGCAGTACTTC
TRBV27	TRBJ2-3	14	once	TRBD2	CASSRREGTDTQYF	TGTGCCAGCAGTAGGCGGGAGGGCACAGATACGCAGTATTTT
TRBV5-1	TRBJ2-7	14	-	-	CASSPIGSHYEQYF	TGCGCCAGCAGTCCTATCGGGAGTCACTACGAGCAGTACTTC
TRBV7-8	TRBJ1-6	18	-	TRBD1	CASSGKGRTGIYNSPLHF	TGTGCCAGCAGCGGGAAAGGGCGGACAGGGATCTATAATTCACCCCTCCACTTT
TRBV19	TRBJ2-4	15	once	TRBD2	CASSIRGEGKNIQYF	TGTGCCAGTAGTATTCGTGGGGAGGGCAAAAACATTCAGTACTTC